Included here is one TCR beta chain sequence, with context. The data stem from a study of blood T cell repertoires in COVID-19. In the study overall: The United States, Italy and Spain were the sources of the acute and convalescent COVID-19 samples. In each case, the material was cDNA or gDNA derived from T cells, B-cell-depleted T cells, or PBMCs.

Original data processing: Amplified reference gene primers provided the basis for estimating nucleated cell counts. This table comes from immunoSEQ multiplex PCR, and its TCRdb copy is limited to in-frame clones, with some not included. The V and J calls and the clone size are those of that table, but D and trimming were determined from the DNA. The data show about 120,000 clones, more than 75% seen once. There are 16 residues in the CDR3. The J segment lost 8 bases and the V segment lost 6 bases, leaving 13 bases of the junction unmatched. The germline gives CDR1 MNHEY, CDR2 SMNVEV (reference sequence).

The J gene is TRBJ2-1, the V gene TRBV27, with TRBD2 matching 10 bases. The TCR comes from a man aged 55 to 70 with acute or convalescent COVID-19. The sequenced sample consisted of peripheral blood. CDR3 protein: CASSYSRLAGVHEQFF. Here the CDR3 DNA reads TGTGCCAGCAGCTACTCTAGGCTAGCGGGAGTTCATGAGCAGTTCTTC.